The subject of this entry is one T cell receptor beta chain. Its specificity is unknown. Sequenced by immunoSEQ multiplex PCR; TCRdb stores in-frame clones only, minus some. In the table there are 9,500 to 13,000 clones, around 92% of which are singletons. The sample is drawn from a study of graft-versus-host responses after intestinal transplantation. Study-wide context: Anti-thymocyte globulin induction was given to all recipients, followed by tacrolimus and steroids for 2 to 3 years.

V lost 8 bases and J lost 3; bases outside the gene matches: 1. The CDR3 covers 13 residues. Germline CDR1 MGHDK, CDR2 SYGVNS. General study results and limits: The authors found GvH clones in recipient marrow, some appearing first in ileum or blood. Some patients had graft-donor T cell macrochimerism, and their allografts showed high graft-versus-host to host-versus-graft clonal ratios. Early after transplant, HvG declines were associated with peak levels of circulating GvH clones.

The sample was PBMCs, taken about 45 days after intestinal transplantation. The rearrangement uses TRBV25-1 and TRBJ1-4, with TRBD1 matching over 9 bases. The receptor was isolated from a human patient who received an intestinal transplant, so some T cells may come from the graft donor. The CDR3 loop is CASRQGANEKLFF. CDR3 bases: TGTGCCAGCCGACAGGGGGCTAATGAAAAACTGTTTTTT.